This TCR beta chain is from a study of CD8 T cells in ankylosing spondylitis. Whole-study findings and limits: Some of these motif variants have turned up before, in reports on reactive arthritis synovial fluid and blood.

TCRdb fed the 5' RACE reads into MiXCR, producing one record per CDR3 protein. The sample carries 150,000 to 200,000 distinct CDR3 sequences, roughly 12% recorded once. This CDR3 comprises 12 residues. From germline, CDR1 is MNHEY and CDR2 SVGEGT. The germline V and J ends were trimmed by 6 bases and 6 bases, with 12 bases remaining between them. Many counts were recorded for this clonotype. What it recognizes is unknown. This receptor was obtained from a male donor with ankylosing spondylitis or in good health (not recorded which). Sequenced material: blood, either unsorted or a sorted T cell fraction (not recorded which). The rearrangement joins TRBV6-2 or TRBV6-3 to TRBJ2-7, with D hard to call. The CDR3 loop reads CASSIGSGEQYF. CDR3 bases: TGTGCCAGCAGCATAGGCTCCGGCGAGCAGTACTTC.